These T cell receptor beta chains were read from a single sample in a study of CD8 T cells in ankylosing spondylitis. TCRdb analysed the 5' RACE reads with MiXCR anew, one entry per CDR3 protein. This sample has 200,000 to 250,000 distinct CDR3 sequences, with 8% to 11% found just once. Specimen: blood, either unsorted or a sorted T cell fraction (not recorded which). These TCRs come from a male donor with ankylosing spondylitis or in good health (not recorded which). Both conserved end residues are part of each CDR3. D genes are given only for firm matches. Some rows mark clone size as missing; the rest say once, few, many or name a class of expanded clone.

d_call	v_call	clone_size	cdr3_length	j_call	cdr3_aa	cdr3_nt
TRBD2	TRBV12-3/TRBV12-4	NA	17	TRBJ2-2	CASRSPGLAGVTGELFF	TGTGCCAGCAGATCTCCCGGACTAGCGGGGGTTACCGGGGAGCTGTTTTTT
TRBD1	TRBV5-1	few	15	TRBJ1-1	CASSKGQGGGTEAFF	TGCGCCAGCAGCAAGGGACAGGGTGGAGGGACTGAAGCTTTCTTT
NA	TRBV7-9	NA	14	TRBJ2-6	CASSSDAGANVLTF	TGTGCCAGCAGCTCCGATGCAGGGGCCAACGTCCTGACTTTC
NA	TRBV20-1	many	14	TRBJ1-4	CSARTGTGNEKLFF	TGCAGTGCTAGAACCGGGACGGGTAATGAAAAACTGTTTTTT
TRBD1	TRBV29-1	many	12	TRBJ2-2	CSVLQGAGELFF	TGCAGCGTATTACAGGGGGCCGGGGAGCTGTTTTTT
TRBD2	TRBV5-1	many	16	TRBJ2-3	CASSLEPRGDTDTQYF	TGCGCCAGCAGCTTGGAGCCCCGGGGGGACACAGATACGCAGTATTTT
NA	TRBV7-2	many	13	TRBJ1-5	CASTSGEAQPQHF	TGTGCCAGCACCTCAGGGGAGGCTCAGCCCCAGCATTTT
NA	TRBV9	many	18	TRBJ2-1	CASSADRGSSSGRNEQFF	TGTGCCAGCAGCGCCGATAGAGGGTCTAGCTCGGGCCGCAATGAGCAGTTCTTC
TRBD2	TRBV7-2	many	14	TRBJ2-1	CASSLDGGRDEQFF	TGTGCCAGCAGCTTAGACGGGGGGAGAGATGAGCAGTTCTTC
NA	TRBV14	few	14	TRBJ2-3	CASSDGLHVDTQYF	TGTGCCAGCAGCGACGGACTCCACGTCGATACGCAGTATTTT
NA	TRBV12-3/TRBV12-4	many	15	TRBJ1-2	CASSLGDGPNYGYTF	TGTGCCAGCAGTTTAGGGGACGGACCGAACTATGGCTACACCTTC
TRBD1	TRBV27	few	15	TRBJ1-1	CASSPRDRVGTEAFF	TGTGCCAGCAGTCCGCGGGACAGGGTGGGCACTGAAGCTTTCTTT
NA	TRBV18	many	14	TRBJ2-7	CASSPGLSSYEQYF	TGTGCCAGCTCACCGGGCCTTAGCTCCTACGAGCAGTACTTC
TRBD2	TRBV7-2	NA	14	TRBJ2-3	CASSLRSGGDTQYF	TGTGCCAGCAGCTTGCGTAGCGGGGGGGATACGCAGTATTTT
TRBD1	TRBV2	many	16	TRBJ2-7	CASRRIPGQGVHEQYF	TGTGCCAGCAGACGAATTCCGGGACAGGGGGTTCACGAGCAGTACTTC
NA	TRBV12-3/TRBV12-4	NA	15	TRBJ2-2	CASILSLRGPGELFF	TGTGCCAGCATCTTATCCTTGCGGGGGCCCGGGGAGCTGTTTTTT
NA	TRBV25-1	many	16	TRBJ2-1	CASSEGERGDQDEQFF	TGTGCCAGCAGTGAAGGGGAGAGGGGGGACCAAGATGAGCAGTTCTTC
TRBD1	TRBV20-1	NA	15	TRBJ2-2	CSADDRDSYTGELFF	TGCAGTGCGGATGACAGGGATTCTTACACCGGGGAGCTGTTTTTT
TRBD2	TRBV10-3	many	14	TRBJ2-3	CAIRPSGGTDTQYF	TGTGCCATCAGGCCTAGCGGGGGGACAGATACGCAGTATTTT
TRBD1	TRBV7-3	many	14	TRBJ1-1	CASSPGTGPTEAFF	TGTGCCAGCAGCCCCGGGACAGGGCCCACTGAAGCTTTCTTT
TRBD1	TRBV11-3	NA	16	TRBJ2-5	CASSPQGSGQGETQYF	TGTGCCAGCAGCCCCCAGGGGAGCGGACAGGGTGAGACCCAGTACTTC
TRBD1	TRBV28	many	17	TRBJ2-1	CASSPPVGTGYPNEQFF	TGTGCCAGCAGTCCCCCGGTAGGGACAGGGTACCCAAATGAGCAGTTCTTC
TRBD2	TRBV20-1	many	17	TRBJ2-1	CSARDWVGLAGYNEQFF	TGCAGTGCTAGAGATTGGGTAGGACTAGCGGGGTACAATGAGCAGTTCTTC
NA	TRBV20-1	many	13	TRBJ2-1	CSVGGGPYNEQFF	TGCAGTGTGGGAGGGGGTCCGTACAATGAGCAGTTCTTC
NA	TRBV5-1	many	15	TRBJ2-7	CASSVDGSLVYEQYF	TGCGCCAGCAGCGTTGACGGGTCCTTAGTATACGAGCAGTACTTC
NA	TRBV5-1	many	13	TRBJ2-3	CASSPLVTDTQYF	TGCGCCAGCAGCCCCCTAGTCACAGATACGCAGTATTTT
NA	TRBV6-5	NA	17	TRBJ2-7	CASSYSIGDGPTYEQYF	TGTGCCAGCAGTTACTCGATAGGGGACGGACCTACCTACGAGCAGTACTTC
NA	TRBV10-3	few	14	TRBJ2-7	CAISVQGRDGEQYF	TGTGCCATCAGTGTTCAGGGGCGCGACGGGGAGCAGTACTTC
TRBD2	TRBV12-3/TRBV12-4	many	18	TRBJ2-3	CASSLPLLAGAAADTQYF	TGTGCCAGCAGTCTCCCCTTACTAGCGGGGGCCGCGGCAGATACGCAGTATTTT
NA	TRBV5-1	NA	16	TRBJ2-6	CASSLAGDPGANVLTF	TGCGCCAGCAGCTTGGCAGGGGATCCCGGGGCCAACGTCCTGACTTTC
NA	TRBV28	many	12	TRBJ1-2	CASSKINYGYTF	TGTGCCAGCAGCAAGATAAACTATGGCTACACCTTC
NA	TRBV11-2	many	14	TRBJ2-2	CASSFGGVGGELFF	TGTGCCAGCAGCTTTGGGGGAGTGGGAGGGGAGCTGTTTTTT
NA	TRBV7-9	NA	17	TRBJ2-6	CASSLDGRSSGANVLTF	TGTGCCAGCAGCTTGGACGGACGCAGCTCTGGGGCCAACGTCCTGACTTTC
TRBD1	TRBV10-3	many	14	TRBJ2-1	CAISGTGMDNEQFF	TGTGCCATCAGCGGGACAGGGATGGACAATGAGCAGTTCTTC
NA	TRBV7-3	NA	15	TRBJ2-3	CASSLGERSTDTQYF	TGTGCCAGCAGCTTGGGGGAGAGGAGCACAGATACGCAGTATTTT
NA	TRBV5-1	many	14	TRBJ2-5	CASSGGTVQETQYF	TGCGCCAGCAGCGGGGGGACTGTACAAGAGACCCAGTACTTC
NA	TRBV12-3/TRBV12-4	NA	13	TRBJ2-4	CASSFMGENIQYF	TGTGCCAGCAGTTTCATGGGGGAAAACATTCAGTACTTC
NA	TRBV2	few	14	TRBJ2-2	CASRGTMNTGELFF	TGTGCCAGCAGAGGGACAATGAACACCGGGGAGCTGTTTTTT
NA	TRBV9	many	15	TRBJ2-1	CASSGAPGRGYEQFF	TGTGCCAGCAGCGGCGCTCCTGGCAGGGGCTATGAGCAGTTCTTC
NA	TRBV5-1	few	11	TRBJ1-2	CASAGNYGYTF	TGCGCCAGCGCGGGTAACTATGGCTACACCTTC
NA	TRBV7-9	NA	16	TRBJ2-2	CASSLLWGLNTGELFF	TGTGCCAGCAGCTTATTGTGGGGGCTGAACACCGGGGAGCTGTTTTTT
NA	TRBV10-3	NA	14	TRBJ1-2	CAISEGRTDYGYTF	TGTGCCATCAGTGAGGGTCGGACAGACTATGGCTACACCTTC
NA	TRBV12-3/TRBV12-4	few	15	TRBJ1-1	CASSFSRTVNTEAFF	TGTGCCAGCAGTTTTAGTCGGACGGTGAACACTGAAGCTTTCTTT
NA	TRBV28	many	15	TRBJ2-2	CASSLVPGYTGELFF	TGTGCCAGCAGTTTAGTTCCGGGGTACACCGGGGAGCTGTTTTTT
NA	TRBV7-2	NA	13	TRBJ1-2	CASSPNEYYGHTF	TGTGCCAGCAGCCCCAATGAGTACTATGGCCACACCTTC
NA	TRBV7-2	many	14	TRBJ1-4	CASSTRGPNEKLFF	TGTGCCAGCAGCACTAGGGGTCCTAATGAAAAACTGTTTTTT
NA	TRBV11-1	many	14	TRBJ2-1	CASSLPISYNEQFF	TGTGCCAGCAGCTTACCCATCTCCTACAATGAGCAGTTCTTC
NA	TRBV15	NA	16	TRBJ1-5	CATSRDNAGGDQPQHF	TGTGCCACCAGCAGAGATAATGCGGGGGGGGATCAGCCCCAGCATTTT
NA	TRBV15	few	17	TRBJ1-1	CATSRKISQGRNTEAFF	TGTGCCACCAGCAGAAAAATCTCGCAGGGGAGGAACACTGAAGCTTTCTTT
TRBD2	TRBV5-1	NA	14	TRBJ2-7	CASSQGLAGDEQYF	TGCGCCAGCAGCCAGGGACTAGCGGGGGATGAGCAGTACTTC
NA	TRBV9	few	13	TRBJ2-5	CASSVADTETQYF	TGTGCCAGCAGCGTAGCCGATACCGAGACCCAGTACTTC
TRBD2	TRBV11-2	NA	16	TRBJ2-4	CASSLGSGGAQNIQYF	TGTGCCAGCAGCTTAGGTAGCGGGGGGGCACAAAACATTCAGTACTTC
NA	TRBV9	many	15	TRBJ2-3	CASSVMEVTSKAQYF	TGTGCCAGCAGCGTGATGGAGGTAACTAGCAAAGCGCAGTATTTT
NA	TRBV20-1	many	12	TRBJ2-3	CSEAGSTDTQYF	TGCAGTGAAGCGGGTAGCACAGATACGCAGTATTTT
NA	TRBV6-5	few	14	TRBJ2-7	CASSYSSVGGEQYF	TGTGCCAGCAGTTACTCGAGTGTGGGGGGCGAGCAGTACTTC